This TCR beta chain stems from a study of cytomegalovirus exposure and HLA in healthy donors. In this sample, this clone turned up a few times. Trimming at V came to 2 bases and at J to 6 bases, leaving 6 bases not matched to a gene. Per the germline V gene, CDR1 is LGHNA and CDR2 is YSLEER. The CDR3 extends over 15 amino acids. Researchers ran the PCR with 60 Vbeta and 13 Jbeta primers. The repertoire was sequenced with immunoSEQ multiplex PCR; TCRdb's copy has only in-frame clones and lacks some. This table has 130,000 or so clones, around 9% appearing once. The chain has TRBV4-3 and TRBJ1-2, with TRBD1 identical over 10 bases. Sample: PBMCs. The source is a man aged 40-49 years in good health and CMV-seronegative. CDR3: CASSQRRTGGNGYTF. The CDR3 DNA is TGCGCCAGCAGCCAACGTCGGACAGGGGGGAATGGCTACACCTTC.